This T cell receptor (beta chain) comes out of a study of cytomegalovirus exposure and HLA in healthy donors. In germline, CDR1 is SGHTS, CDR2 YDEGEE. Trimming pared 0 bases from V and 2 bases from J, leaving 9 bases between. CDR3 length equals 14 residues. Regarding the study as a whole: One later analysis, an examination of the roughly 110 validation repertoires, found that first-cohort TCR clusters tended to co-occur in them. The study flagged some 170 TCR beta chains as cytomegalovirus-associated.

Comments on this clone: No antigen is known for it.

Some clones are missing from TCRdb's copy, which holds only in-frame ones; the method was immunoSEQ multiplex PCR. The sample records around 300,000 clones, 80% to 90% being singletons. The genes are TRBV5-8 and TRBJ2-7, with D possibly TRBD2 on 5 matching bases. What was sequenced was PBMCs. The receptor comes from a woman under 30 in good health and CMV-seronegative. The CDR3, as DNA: TGTGCCAGCAGCTTGGAAGCGGTAACCTACGAGCAGTACTTC. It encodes CASSLEAVTYEQYF.